This entry is about one T cell receptor beta chain. Its binding antigen is unknown. Nothing much larger sits one base from this clone, and base qualities are not available. This entry is derived from a study of T cells in tumors and immune-related adverse events (dated by TCRdb to about 2021). The treatment or condition label on this specimen signifies: nivolumab (PD-1 blockade) given before sampling. The DNeasy Blood and Tissue Kit was used to extract DNA from formalin-fixed paraffin-embedded specimens. The TCR beta locus was amplified and sequenced with the immunoSEQ assay, yielding bulk TCR Vbeta CDR3 data. The original pipeline was this. CDR3s were excluded if they were non-productive, were shorter than 7 amino acids, or did not start with C or end with F/W. Analysis was restricted to specimens with at least 1000 reads, and each clonotype was defined at the amino acid level. To compute clonality, Pielou's evenness was subtracted from 1. Library sizes were equalized by abundance-weighted random subsampling with replacement, which was repeated 100 times so that 95% confidence intervals could be reported. Repertoire overlap was quantified with the Morisita overlap index, and the top 40 clones per specimen were checked for overlap with the irAE. As stored in TCRdb, this immuneACCESS dataset retains in-frame rearrangements with V and J assigned. A fraction of the clones does not appear; measured against another copy, unresolved V genes explain less than half of the discrepancy, and the remainder lacks a known reason. The V and J calls and clone size are taken from that table; D and trimming were inferred from the DNA. The sample table contains roughly 4,000 clones; only one count was recorded for 82% of them. The ten top clones hold 20% to 25% of the sample.

This sample comprised skin tissue, obtained from a patient treated with anti-PD-1 therapy. The receptor was derived from a female donor with metastatic renal cell carcinoma.

The nucleotides are TGTGCCAGCAGCTTTCAAGACACCGGGGAGCTGTTTTTT. This translates into CASSFQDTGELFF. The receptor chain draws on TRBV5-5 and TRBJ2-2; too little of a D gene remains to name it. The CDR3, cysteine through phenylalanine, is 13 amino acids long. Left in the record is the CDR3 DNA by itself, 39 bases read in frame from the first base. A distance of 5 bases separates the germline ends of V and J, which lose 2 bases and 3 bases respectively. Via the germline V gene (reference sequence), CDR1 is SGHKS and CDR2 YYEKEE.